The entry below describes one TCR beta chain. Its antigen is undetermined. The data were obtained in a study of post-analysis software for immune sequencing data. Background on the study: Relapsing-remitting, secondary progressive and progressive-relapsing multiple sclerosis courses were included. Study observations and caveats: Significantly decreased normalized Chao1 diversity was recorded for multiple sclerosis patients relative to controls. Analysis by F measure revealed that same-batch samples clustered strongly together. The five TRBV segments detected at higher frequency in patients than in controls included TRBV5-6, TRBV5-1 and TRBV20-1.

Unique molecular identifiers had been added to the TCR beta cDNA libraries. T cells numbering about 0.9 to 11 million gave rise to roughly 0.5 million cDNA molecules. MiXCR was run by TCRdb on the PCR reads, yielding one entry per CDR3 protein. The sample shows more than 350,000 distinct CDR3 sequences, about 40% of them seen only once. The length of the CDR3 is 13 residues. CDR1 is MNHEY and CDR2 is SMNVEV in the germline V gene (reference sequence). The J segment lost 8 bases and the V segment lost 6 bases, leaving 2 bases of the junction unmatched. This chain uses TRBV27 with TRBJ2-4; the match to TRBD2 covers 12 bases. The TCR sequence derives from a girl aged 2 to 10 with multiple sclerosis. Sample: blood. CDR3 region: CASRLAGGYIQYF. For the CDR3, the DNA is TGTGCCAGCAGACTAGCGGGGGGTTACATTCAGTACTTC.